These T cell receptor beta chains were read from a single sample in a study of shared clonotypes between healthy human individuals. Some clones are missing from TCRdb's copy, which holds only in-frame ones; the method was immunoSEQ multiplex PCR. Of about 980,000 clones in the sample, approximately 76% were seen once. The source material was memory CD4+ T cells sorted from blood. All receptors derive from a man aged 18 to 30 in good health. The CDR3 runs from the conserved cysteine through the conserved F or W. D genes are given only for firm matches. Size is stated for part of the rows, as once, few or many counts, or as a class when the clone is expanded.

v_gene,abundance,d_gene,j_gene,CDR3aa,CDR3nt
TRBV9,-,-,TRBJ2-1,CASSASATPLNEQFF,TGTGCCAGCAGCGCCTCGGCGACCCCCCTCAATGAGCAGTTCTTC
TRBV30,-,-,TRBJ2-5,CAWIVGGIRGTQYF,TGTGCCTGGATTGTGGGGGGCATTCGGGGGACCCAGTACTTC
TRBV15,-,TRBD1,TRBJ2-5,CATSREAGGLGTQYF,TGTGCCACCAGCAGAGAGGCAGGGGGCTTGGGGACCCAGTACTTC
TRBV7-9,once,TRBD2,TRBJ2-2,CASSLGGTSGPGELFF,TGTGCCAGCAGCTTAGGGGGGACTAGCGGACCCGGGGAGCTGTTTTTT
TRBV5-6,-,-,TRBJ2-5,CASSYDYRETQYF,TGTGCCAGCAGTTATGACTATCGGGAGACCCAGTACTTC
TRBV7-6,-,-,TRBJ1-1,CASSPRGREQGTFF,TGTGCCAGCAGCCCTAGGGGCAGGGAACAGGGTACTTTCTTT
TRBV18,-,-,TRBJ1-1,CASSTITLQAGSTEAFF,TGTGCCAGCTCTACTATAACTCTACAGGCGGGGTCCACTGAAGCTTTCTTT
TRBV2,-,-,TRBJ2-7,CASSEAGVSYEQYF,TGTGCCAGCAGTGAAGCAGGGGTCTCCTACGAGCAGTACTTC
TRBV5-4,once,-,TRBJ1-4,CASSDRTYEKLFF,TGTGCCAGCAGCGACAGGACTTATGAAAAACTGTTTTTT
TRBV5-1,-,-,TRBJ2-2,CASSLGPIGTGELFF,TGCGCCAGCAGCTTAGGGCCTATAGGGACCGGGGAGCTGTTTTTT
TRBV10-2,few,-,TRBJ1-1,CASSALNRVGGNTEAFF,TGCGCCAGCAGTGCCCTCAACAGGGTGGGGGGGAACACTGAAGCTTTCTTT
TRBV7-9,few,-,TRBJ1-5,CASSPDRYQPQHF,TGTGCCAGCAGCCCTGACAGGTATCAGCCCCAGCATTTT
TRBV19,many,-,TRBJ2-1,CASSPGLGYNEQFF,TGTGCCAGTAGTCCGGGACTGGGATACAATGAGCAGTTCTTC
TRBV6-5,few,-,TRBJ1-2,CASSYRTRAGYTF,TGTGCCAGCAGTTACCGTACACGGGCTGGCTACACCTTC
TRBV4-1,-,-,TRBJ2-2,CASSQGSAVAGELFF,TGCGCCAGCAGCCAGGGTAGCGCCGTGGCCGGGGAGCTGTTTTTT
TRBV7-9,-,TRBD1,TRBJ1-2,CASSSPGQGARGYTF,TGTGCCAGCAGCTCCCCCGGACAGGGGGCGCGTGGCTACACCTTC
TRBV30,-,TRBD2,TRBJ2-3,CAWSVGWGLVGSNNTDTQYF,TGTGCCTGGAGTGTAGGGTGGGGACTAGTCGGGTCGAATAACACAGATACGCAGTATTTT
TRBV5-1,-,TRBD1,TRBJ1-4,CASSLAVQGTANEKLFF,TGCGCCAGCAGCTTGGCCGTACAGGGGACTGCTAATGAAAAACTGTTTTTT
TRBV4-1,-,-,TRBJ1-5,CASSQDWPDQPQHF,TGCGCCAGCAGCCAAGATTGGCCAGATCAGCCCCAGCATTTT
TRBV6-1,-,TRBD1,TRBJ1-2,CASSWDRGGYGYTF,TGTGCCAGCAGCTGGGACAGGGGTGGATATGGCTACACCTTC
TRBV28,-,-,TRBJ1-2,CASSLSWDLYYGYTF,TGTGCCAGCAGTCTAAGTTGGGACCTATACTATGGCTACACCTTC
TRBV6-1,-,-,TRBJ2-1,CASSGTERWNEQFF,TGTGCCAGCAGTGGGACCGAAAGGTGGAATGAGCAGTTCTTC
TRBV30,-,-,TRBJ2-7,CAWSASRYEQYF,TGTGCCTGGAGTGCTAGCCGGTACGAGCAGTACTTC
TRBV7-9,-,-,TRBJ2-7,CASSTRDEQYF,TGTGCCAGCAGCACACGGGACGAGCAGTACTTC
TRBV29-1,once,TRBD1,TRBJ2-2,CSVEFGQAANTGELFF,TGCAGCGTTGAGTTTGGACAGGCCGCGAACACCGGGGAGCTGTTTTTT
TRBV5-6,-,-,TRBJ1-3,CASSPDRISGNTIYF,TGTGCCAGCAGCCCGGACCGAATCTCTGGAAACACCATATATTTT
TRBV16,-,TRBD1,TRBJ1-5,CASSQGTGGGQPQHF,TGTGCCAGCAGCCAAGGGACAGGGGGCGGTCAGCCCCAGCATTTT
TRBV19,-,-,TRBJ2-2,CASSVSNYAGELFF,TGTGCCAGTAGTGTTAGTAACTACGCCGGGGAGCTGTTTTTT
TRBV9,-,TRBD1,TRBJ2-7,CASSVGTGTYEQYF,TGTGCCAGCAGCGTAGGGACAGGGACCTACGAGCAGTACTTC
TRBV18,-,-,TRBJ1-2,CASSPPGGSYGYTF,TGTGCCAGCTCACCACCGGGGGGGAGCTATGGCTACACCTTC
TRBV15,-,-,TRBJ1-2,CATSRDYYGYTF,TGTGCCACCAGCAGAGACTACTATGGCTACACCTTC
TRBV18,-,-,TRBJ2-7,CATSAGVEPIYEQYF,TGTGCCACCTCCGCAGGGGTCGAACCCATCTACGAGCAGTACTTC
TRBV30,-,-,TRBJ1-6,CAWRVGLFSRSSYNSPLHF,TGTGCCTGGAGAGTGGGTCTCTTCTCCCGGAGCTCCTATAATTCACCCCTCCACTTT
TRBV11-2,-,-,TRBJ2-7,CASSLGSSGGSYEQYF,TGTGCCAGCAGCTTAGGGAGTAGCGGAGGGTCCTACGAGCAGTACTTC
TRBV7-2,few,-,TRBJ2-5,CASCKGQFWETQYF,TGTGCCAGCTGTAAGGGCCAGTTTTGGGAGACCCAGTACTTC
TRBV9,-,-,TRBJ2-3,CASGPSTDTQYF,TGTGCCAGCGGCCCGAGCACAGATACGCAGTATTTT
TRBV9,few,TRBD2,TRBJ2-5,CASSPPSPTSPSWETQYF,TGTGCCAGCAGCCCTCCCTCCCCGACTAGCCCGTCCTGGGAGACCCAGTACTTC
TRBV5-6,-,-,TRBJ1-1,CASSSPLNTEAFF,TGTGCCAGCAGCTCACCCTTGAACACTGAAGCTTTCTTT
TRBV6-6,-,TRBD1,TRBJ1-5,CASRDRASQPQHF,TGTGCCAGCAGAGACAGGGCTAGTCAGCCCCAGCATTTT
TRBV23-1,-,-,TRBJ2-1,CASSRSDEQFF,TGCGCCAGCAGTCGGTCGGATGAGCAGTTCTTC
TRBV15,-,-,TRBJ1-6,CATRFSGQSPLHF,TGTGCCACCAGGTTCTCAGGCCAATCACCCCTCCACTTT